The entry below describes one T cell receptor (beta chain). What it binds is unknown. This table comes from immunoSEQ multiplex PCR, and its TCRdb copy is limited to in-frame clones, with some not included. The data show more than 150,000 clones, 88% seen once. The source of the sample is a study of T cell responses to AZD1222 COVID-19 vaccine. Whole-study findings and limits: Only a handful of AZD1222 recipients tested seropositive at baseline. Repertoire sampling was restricted to post-peak T cell response timepoints.

There are 16 residues in the CDR3. The trim removed 3 bases at V and 4 bases at J, leaving 6 bases unmatched. Looked up from germline, CDR1 is LNHDA and CDR2 is SQIVND (reference sequence). The chain employs TRBV19 and TRBJ2-2; 9 nucleotides align to TRBD1. This TCR derives from an adult who received the AZD1222 COVID-19 vaccine. The sample was peripheral blood, taken 28 days after the second AZD1222 dose. This CDR3 reads CASSITGGAGTGELFF. As DNA, the CDR3 is TGTGCCAGTAGTATCACAGGGGGCGCGGGCACCGGGGAGCTGTTTTTT. Combining the CDR3 with reference TRBV19 and TRBJ2-2 gives the whole variable domain DGGITQSPKYLFRKEGQNVTLSCEQNLNHDAMYWYRQDPGQGLRLIYYSQIVNDFQKGDIAEGYSVSREKKESFPLTVTSAQKNPTAFYLCASSITGGAGTGELFFGEGSRLTVL.